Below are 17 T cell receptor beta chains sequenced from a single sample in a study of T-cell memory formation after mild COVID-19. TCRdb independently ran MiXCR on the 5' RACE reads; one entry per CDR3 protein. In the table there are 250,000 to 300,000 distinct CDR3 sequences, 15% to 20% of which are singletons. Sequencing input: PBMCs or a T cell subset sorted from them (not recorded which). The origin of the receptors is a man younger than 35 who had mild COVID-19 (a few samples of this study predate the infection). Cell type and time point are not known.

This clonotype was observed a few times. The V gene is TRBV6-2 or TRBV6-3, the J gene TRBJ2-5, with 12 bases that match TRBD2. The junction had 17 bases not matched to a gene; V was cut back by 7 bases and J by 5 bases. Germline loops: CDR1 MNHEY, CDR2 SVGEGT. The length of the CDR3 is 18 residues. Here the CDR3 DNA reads TGTGCCAGCACCTCCCGAGCGGCTAGCGGGGGGGCGCAGGAGACCCAGTACTTC. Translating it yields CASTSRAASGGAQETQYF.

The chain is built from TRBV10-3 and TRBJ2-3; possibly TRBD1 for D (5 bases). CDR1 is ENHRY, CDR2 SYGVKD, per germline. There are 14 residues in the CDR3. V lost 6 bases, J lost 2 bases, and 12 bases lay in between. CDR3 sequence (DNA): TGTGCCATCAGCCCCCGCAGGGACACAGATACGCAGTATTTT. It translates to CAISPRRDTDTQYF.

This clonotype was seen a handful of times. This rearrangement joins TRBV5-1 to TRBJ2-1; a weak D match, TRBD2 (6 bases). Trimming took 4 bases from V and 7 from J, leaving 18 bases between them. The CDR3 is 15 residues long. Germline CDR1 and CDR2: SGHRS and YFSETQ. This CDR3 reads CASSGGGTVRNEQFF. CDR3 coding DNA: TGCGCCAGCAGCGGGGGAGGAACCGTGAGGAATGAGCAGTTCTTC. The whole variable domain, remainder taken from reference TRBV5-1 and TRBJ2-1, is KAGVTQTPRYLIKTRGQQVTLSCSPISGHRSVSWYQQTPGQGLQFLFEYFSETQRNKGNFPGRFSGRQFSNSRSEMNVSTLELGDSALYLCASSGGGTVRNEQFFGPGTRLTVL.

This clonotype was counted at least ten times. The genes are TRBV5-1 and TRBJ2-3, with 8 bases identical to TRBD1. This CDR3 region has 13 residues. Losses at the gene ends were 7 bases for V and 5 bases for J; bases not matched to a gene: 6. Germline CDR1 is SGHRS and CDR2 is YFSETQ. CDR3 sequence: CASGQGALDTQYF. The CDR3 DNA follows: TGCGCCAGCGGACAGGGAGCTTTAGATACGCAGTATTTT.

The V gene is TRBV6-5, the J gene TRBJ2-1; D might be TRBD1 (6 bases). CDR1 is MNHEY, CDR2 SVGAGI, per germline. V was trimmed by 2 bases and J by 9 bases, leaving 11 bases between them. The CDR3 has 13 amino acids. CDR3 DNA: TGTGCCAGCAGTTACGGCAGGGGCATTGAGCAGTTCTTC. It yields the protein CASSYGRGIEQFF.

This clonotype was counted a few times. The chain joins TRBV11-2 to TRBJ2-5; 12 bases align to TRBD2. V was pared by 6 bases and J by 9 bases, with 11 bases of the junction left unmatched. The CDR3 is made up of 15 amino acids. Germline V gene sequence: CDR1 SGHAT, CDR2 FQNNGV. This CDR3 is CASRPLAGGSAAQYF. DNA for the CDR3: TGTGCCAGCAGACCGCTAGCGGGGGGGAGCGCGGCCCAGTACTTC.

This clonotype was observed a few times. CDR3 loop: CASSLRGGTTHSETQYF. Here the CDR3 DNA reads TGTGCCAGCAGCTTACGCGGGGGTACTACTCATTCAGAGACCCAGTACTTC. The chain is built from TRBV7-6 and TRBJ2-5; 7 nucleotides align to TRBD2. This CDR3 has 17 amino acids. The V gene end was trimmed by 2 bases and the J gene end by 4 bases; junction bases not matched to a gene: 13. Germline CDR1 SGHVS, CDR2 FNYEAQ.

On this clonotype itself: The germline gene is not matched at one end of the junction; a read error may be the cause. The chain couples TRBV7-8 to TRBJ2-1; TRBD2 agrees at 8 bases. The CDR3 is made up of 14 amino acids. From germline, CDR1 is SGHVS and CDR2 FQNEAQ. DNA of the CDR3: TGTGCCAGCAGTTATAGCGGGGATGAGGTTGAGCAGTTCTTT. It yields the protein CASSYSGDEVEQFF.

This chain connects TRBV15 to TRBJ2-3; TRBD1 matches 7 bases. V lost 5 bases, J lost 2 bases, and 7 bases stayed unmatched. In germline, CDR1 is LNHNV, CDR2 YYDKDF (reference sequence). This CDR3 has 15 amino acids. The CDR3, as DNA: TGTGCCACCAGCGACGACAGGGCCTTCACAGATACGCAGTATTTT. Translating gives CATSDDRAFTDTQYF.

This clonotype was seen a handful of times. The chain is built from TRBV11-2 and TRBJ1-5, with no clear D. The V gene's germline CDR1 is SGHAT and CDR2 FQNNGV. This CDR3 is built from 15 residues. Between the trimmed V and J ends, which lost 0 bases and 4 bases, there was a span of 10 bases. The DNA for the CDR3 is TGTGCCAGCAGCTTAGATATAACCGAGAATCAGCCCCAGCATTTT. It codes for CASSLDITENQPQHF.

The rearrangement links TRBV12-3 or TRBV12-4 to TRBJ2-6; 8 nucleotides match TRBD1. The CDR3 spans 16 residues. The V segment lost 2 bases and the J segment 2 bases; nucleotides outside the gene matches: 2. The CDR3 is CASSLLTGAGANVLTF. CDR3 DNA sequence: TGTGCCAGCAGTTTACTGACAGGGGCTGGGGCCAACGTCCTGACTTTC.

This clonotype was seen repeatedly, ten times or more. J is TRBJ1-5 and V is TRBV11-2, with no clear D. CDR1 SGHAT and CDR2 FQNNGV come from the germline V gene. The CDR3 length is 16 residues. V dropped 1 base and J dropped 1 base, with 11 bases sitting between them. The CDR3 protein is CASSLGVGGSNQPQHF. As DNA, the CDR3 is TGTGCCAGCAGCTTAGGGGTCGGCGGGAGCAATCAGCCCCAGCATTTT. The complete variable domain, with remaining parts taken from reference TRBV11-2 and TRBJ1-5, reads EAGVAQSPRYKIIEKRQSVAFWCNPISGHATLYWYQQILGQGPKLLIQFQNNGVVDDSQLPKDRFSAERLKGVDSTLKIQPAKLEDSAVYLCASSLGVGGSNQPQHFGDGTRLSIL.

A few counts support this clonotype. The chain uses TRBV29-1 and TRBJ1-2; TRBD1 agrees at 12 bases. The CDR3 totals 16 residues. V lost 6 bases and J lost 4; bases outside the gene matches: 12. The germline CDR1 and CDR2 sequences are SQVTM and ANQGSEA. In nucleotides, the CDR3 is TGCAGCGTGCGACCGGGACAGGGGGCCAGTACCTATGGCTACACCTTC. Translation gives CSVRPGQGASTYGYTF.

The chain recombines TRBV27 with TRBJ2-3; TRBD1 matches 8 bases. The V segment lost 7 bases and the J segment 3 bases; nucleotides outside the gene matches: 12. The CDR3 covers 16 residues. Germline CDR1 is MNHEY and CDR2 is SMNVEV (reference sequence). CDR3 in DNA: TGTGCCAGCACATTCGGGGCAGGGGGCAGGACAGATACGCAGTATTTT. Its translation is CASTFGAGGRTDTQYF.

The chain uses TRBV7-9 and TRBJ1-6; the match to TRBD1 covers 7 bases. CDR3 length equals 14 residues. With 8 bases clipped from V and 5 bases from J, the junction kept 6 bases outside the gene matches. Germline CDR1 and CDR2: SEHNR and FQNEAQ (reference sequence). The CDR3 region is CASGRTGNNSPLHF. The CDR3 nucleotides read TGTGCCAGCGGTCGGACAGGCAATAATTCACCCCTCCACTTT.

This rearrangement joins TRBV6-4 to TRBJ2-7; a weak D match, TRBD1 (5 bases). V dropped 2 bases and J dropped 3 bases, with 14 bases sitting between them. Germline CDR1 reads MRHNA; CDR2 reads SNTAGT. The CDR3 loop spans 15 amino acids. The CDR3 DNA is TGTGCCAGCAGTGACCTTCGTGTAGGGGACTACGAGCAGTACTTC. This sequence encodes CASSDLRVGDYEQYF.

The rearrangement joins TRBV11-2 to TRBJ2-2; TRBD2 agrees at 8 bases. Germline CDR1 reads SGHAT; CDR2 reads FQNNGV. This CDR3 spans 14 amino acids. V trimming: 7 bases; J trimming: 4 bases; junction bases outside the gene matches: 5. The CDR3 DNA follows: TGTGCCAGCACCCCGGGGGGGGGCACCGGGGAGCTGTTTTTT. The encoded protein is CASTPGGGTGELFF.